These T cell receptor beta chains were read from a single sample in a study of Ad26.COV2.S vaccination and SARS-CoV-2 variants. Profiling relied on immunoSEQ multiplex PCR, and the TCRdb table lists in-frame clones only, not all of them. The table records around 250,000 clones, around 87% of them present only once. This material consisted of peripheral blood, taken in a trial of Ad26.COV2.S vaccine versus placebo. These receptors were collected from a person aged 18-60 years who received the Ad26.COV2.S COVID-19 vaccine or a placebo. The CDR3 runs from the conserved cysteine through the conserved F or W. D genes are given only for firm matches. Clone size appears in some rows only: once, few, many, or a class for an expanded clone.

v_call	j_call	d_call	clone_size	cdr3_nt	cdr3_aa
TRBV6-6	TRBJ2-1	TRBD2	NA	TGTGCCAGCAGTATATTAGCGGGAGGTTCCTACAATGAGCAGTTCTTC	CASSILAGGSYNEQFF
TRBV7-2	TRBJ2-1	TRBD2	NA	TGTGCCAGCAGCTTAGGCCTGGCTAGCGGGGGGTTGAATGAGCAGTTCTTC	CASSLGLASGGLNEQFF
TRBV5-5	TRBJ1-2	NA	once	TGTGCCAGCAGCTTGTCAATCTCGGCGTCAGGATCCTATGGCTACACCTTC	CASSLSISASGSYGYTF
TRBV7-2	TRBJ1-2	NA	once	TGTGCCAGCAGCCTTCACCAGGGGAACGACTATGGCTACACCTTC	CASSLHQGNDYGYTF
TRBV4-1	TRBJ2-7	NA	NA	TGCGCCAGCAGCCAAGAGAAGGAGGGTTTCCCCTACGAGCAGTACTTC	CASSQEKEGFPYEQYF
TRBV5-1	TRBJ2-1	NA	NA	TGCGCCAGCAGCTCGGCCTCACAGAGCTATGAGCAGTTCTTC	CASSSASQSYEQFF
TRBV30	TRBJ1-5	TRBD1	NA	TGTGCCTGGAGTGCGGACAGGGATCAGCCCCAGCATTTT	CAWSADRDQPQHF
TRBV7-9	TRBJ1-1	NA	NA	TGTGCCAGCAGCTTGACTGCGAACACTGAAGCTTTCTTT	CASSLTANTEAFF
TRBV2	TRBJ2-7	NA	NA	TGTGCCAGCAGCCCCGGACAGTGGGTTGAGGAGCAGTACTTC	CASSPGQWVEEQYF
TRBV6-5	TRBJ1-3	NA	NA	TGTGCCAGCAGTTATACGACAGGAAGCTCTGGAAACACCATATATTTT	CASSYTTGSSGNTIYF
TRBV6-5	TRBJ1-1	TRBD1	NA	TGTGCCAGCAGGCCCGGACAGGCCCACACTGAAGCTTTCTTT	CASRPGQAHTEAFF
TRBV19	TRBJ1-2	NA	many	TGTGCCAGTGGGGATCCGGGGGGCTACACCTTC	CASGDPGGYTF
TRBV6-1	TRBJ1-6	NA	NA	TGTGCCAGCAGTGACACAGGGTCGCGGGGTTTTTCACCCCTCCACTTT	CASSDTGSRGFSPLHF
TRBV7-7	TRBJ2-7	NA	NA	TGTGCCAGCAGCTTAGAATACGCCTACGAGCAGTACTTC	CASSLEYAYEQYF
TRBV11-3	TRBJ1-1	NA	NA	TGTGCCAGCAGCCCCAAAGGCTCGGAAAAAGCTTTCTTT	CASSPKGSEKAFF
TRBV7-4	TRBJ2-7	NA	NA	TGTGCCAGCAGCAGGCAATCGAGTAAGGTCGGGACCCCGGACGAGCAGTACTTC	CASSRQSSKVGTPDEQYF
TRBV6-6	TRBJ2-1	NA	few	TGTGCCAGCAGTCCCTACAATGAGCAGTTCTTC	CASSPYNEQFF
TRBV6-2/TRBV6-3	TRBJ2-3	TRBD2	NA	TGTGCCAGCAGTAAGGGACTAGCGGGGGGGACAGATACGCAGTATTTT	CASSKGLAGGTDTQYF
TRBV19	TRBJ2-7	NA	NA	TGTGCCAGTAGTGGATCCTACGAGCAGTACTTC	CASSGSYEQYF
TRBV9	TRBJ1-2	TRBD1	once	TGTGCCAGCAGCGCCAATCCGGGACAGGGCACCTTC	CASSANPGQGTF
TRBV5-1	TRBJ1-5	NA	NA	TGCGCCAGCAGCTTGGCCGGGCAGGGTCATCAGCCCCAGCATTTT	CASSLAGQGHQPQHF
TRBV4-1	TRBJ1-4	TRBD1	NA	TGCGCCAGCAGCTTTTACACAGGGGGGACTGAAAAACTGTTTTTT	CASSFYTGGTEKLFF
TRBV5-1	TRBJ1-4	NA	NA	TGCGCCAGCAGCCCCACCCAAGGAAAAGAAAAACTGTTTTTT	CASSPTQGKEKLFF